Shown below are 17 T cell receptor beta chains from a single sample sequenced in a study of cytomegalovirus exposure and HLA in healthy donors. The PCR employed 60 Vbeta primers together with 13 Jbeta primers. Sequencing used immunoSEQ multiplex PCR; TCRdb keeps in-frame clones, though not all of them. In the table there are fewer than 110,000 clones, about four fifths of which are singletons. Specimen: PBMCs. The source is a man aged 25-45 years in good health and CMV-seropositive.

This chain connects TRBV15 to TRBJ2-3; D is perhaps TRBD1 (5 bases). This CDR3 region has 16 residues. CDR1 is LNHNV and CDR2 is YYDKDF in the germline V gene (reference sequence). V lost 0 bases and J 2 bases, leaving 12 bases between the germline ends. CDR3 loop: CATSRDHAGSTDTQYF. CDR3 nucleotides: TGTGCCACCAGCAGAGATCACGCAGGGTCCACAGATACGCAGTATTTT.

The chain couples TRBV6-4 to TRBJ1-3; maybe TRBD1 (5 bases). The germline gives CDR1 MRHNA, CDR2 SNTAGT. V was shortened by 8 bases and J by 4 bases, with 18 bases between the two germline ends. The CDR3 totals 15 residues. The CDR3 is CASPPKGPGGNTIYF. The CDR3 DNA follows: TGTGCCAGCCCCCCGAAGGGGCCTGGGGGAAACACCATATATTTT.

CDR3 region: CASSFSLAGGRSTDTQYF. The CDR3 DNA follows: TGTGCCAGCAGCTTCTCTCTAGCGGGGGGCCGTAGCACAGATACGCAGTATTTT. This chain joins TRBV7-9 and TRBJ2-3; 11 nucleotides match TRBD2. CDR1 and CDR2 from the germline V gene are SEHNR and FQNEAQ (reference sequence). V lost 3 bases to trimming and J lost 0 bases; unmatched junction nucleotides: 8. The CDR3 runs to 18 residues.

The V and J genes are TRBV9 and TRBJ1-3; 9 nucleotides align to TRBD1. The junction had 3 bases not matched to a gene; V was cut back by 3 bases and J by 2 bases. Per the germline V gene, CDR1 is SGDLS and CDR2 is YYNGEE. The CDR3 length is 15 residues. The CDR3 coding sequence is TGTGCCAGCAGCGCGGACAGGGGAGCTGGAAACACCATATATTTT. Translation gives CASSADRGAGNTIYF.

This clone was seen just once. The chain uses TRBV30 and TRBJ1-1; D may be TRBD1 (5 bases). V lost 1 base and J 3 bases, leaving 15 bases between the germline ends. CDR1 and CDR2 from the germline V gene are GTSNPN and SVGIG (reference sequence). The CDR3 sequence is 15 residues long. CDR3 region: CAWSGTRVDYTEAFF. In DNA, the CDR3 is TGTGCCTGGAGTGGTACCAGGGTAGATTACACTGAAGCTTTCTTT.

The V call is TRBV29-1, the J call TRBJ2-2, with D possibly TRBD1 on 5 matching bases. Trimming left V 4 bases short and J 4 bases short, with 16 bases between. CDR3 length: 15 residues. In germline, CDR1 is SQVTM, CDR2 ANQGSEA. CDR3 DNA sequence: TGCAGCGTTGTTGTAGGCCTCCAGGGCACCGGGGAGCTGTTTTTT. As protein: CSVVVGLQGTGELFF.

The rearrangement links TRBV10-2 to TRBJ1-2, with D possibly being TRBD1 (6 bases). The V and J ends lost 5 bases and 4 bases respectively, with 14 bases between them. The CDR3 length is 14 residues. Germline lookup yields CDR1 WSHSY and CDR2 SAAADI. CDR3 residues: CASSHQGITYGYTF. Here the CDR3 DNA reads TGCGCCAGCAGTCATCAGGGGATCACCTATGGCTACACCTTC.

V usage is TRBV4-1 and J usage is TRBJ2-7, with 11 bases that match TRBD2. J lost 5 bases, V lost 3 bases, and 6 bases had no gene match. Germline lookup yields CDR1 MGHRA and CDR2 YSYEKL. The CDR3 loop spans 15 amino acids. CDR3 amino acids: CASSQLTSGAHEQYF. The CDR3 DNA follows: TGCGCCAGCAGCCAGCTGACTAGCGGGGCCCACGAGCAGTACTTC.

The CDR3 loop is CASLSAGGFNEQFF. The CDR3 bases are TGCGCCAGCCTGTCGGCGGGGGGCTTCAATGAGCAGTTCTTC. The chain has TRBV10-2 and TRBJ2-1; 8 bases agree with TRBD2. The CDR3 loop spans 14 amino acids. Germline V gene data show CDR1 as WSHSY and CDR2 as SAAADI. With 8 bases clipped from V and 6 bases from J, the junction kept 9 bases outside the gene matches.

For this clone: Other nucleotide sequences in the sample specify the same CDR3. This CDR3 reads CASSPRGATNTEAFF. CDR3 in DNA: TGTGCCAGCTCACCACGAGGAGCCACGAACACTGAAGCTTTCTTT. This sequence joins TRBV18 and TRBJ1-1; no clear D. The CDR3 totals 15 residues. From germline, CDR1 is KGHSH and CDR2 LQKENI. V gave up 1 base and J gave up 1 base, with 10 bases separating them.

The V call is TRBV5-6, the J call TRBJ2-3; 8 bases are a match to TRBD2. The CDR3 length is 16 residues. Germline values: CDR1 SGHDT, CDR2 YYEEEE. Trimming cost V 2 bases and J 1 base; bases outside gene matches: 6. This CDR3 is CASSFRAGGRTDTQYF. The CDR3 DNA reads as TGTGCCAGCAGCTTCCGGGCGGGGGGCCGCACAGATACGCAGTATTTT.

This sequence joins TRBV7-2 and TRBJ2-4, with D unclear. Germline V lookup: CDR1 SGHTA, CDR2 FQGNSA. The CDR3 sequence is 11 residues long. Trimming shortened V by 5 bases and J by 4 bases, and 3 bases separated the two germline ends. The CDR3 is CASSQKNIQYF. DNA of the CDR3: TGTGCCAGCAGCCAGAAAAACATTCAGTACTTC.

J is TRBJ2-5 and V is TRBV2, with a possible D match to TRBD2 (6 bases). The J call could be wrong; TRBJ2-7 is a better fit for the DNA end. Per the germline V gene, CDR1 is SNHLY and CDR2 is FYNNEI. The CDR3 loop spans 13 amino acids. The CDR3 DNA reads as TGTGCCAGCAGGGGGGACTCCACCTACGAGCAGTACTTC. Translated, it gives CASRGDSTYEQYF.

The gene calls are TRBV6-5 and TRBJ1-6, with D possibly TRBD1 on 5 matching bases. V lost 6 bases and J 6 bases, leaving 12 bases between the germline ends. From germline, CDR1 is MNHEY and CDR2 SVGAGI. This CDR3 has 14 residues. CDR3 coding DNA: TGTGCCAGCAGCAGGGCACTCGGTAATTCACCCCTCCACTTT. The encoded protein is CASSRALGNSPLHF.

Comment on this clone: One end of the junction does not line up with germline, which may come from a read error. The chain recombines TRBV7-9 with TRBJ1-1, with a weak D call TRBD1 (5 bases). This CDR3 has 13 amino acids. Germline V lookup: CDR1 SEHNR, CDR2 FQNEAQ (reference sequence). Written as DNA, the CDR3 is TGTTCCAGCAGAGACGGACACAACACTGAAGCTTTCTTT. Protein: CSSRDGHNTEAFF.

This clone came up once. V usage is TRBV7-9 and J usage is TRBJ2-7; weak D call: TRBD2 (6 bases). Per the germline V gene, CDR1 is SEHNR and CDR2 is FQNEAQ (reference sequence). Trimming shortened V by 5 bases and J by 2 bases, and 13 bases separated the two germline ends. CDR3 length: 14 residues. The DNA of the CDR3 is TGTGCCAGCAGCCGACTAGACAGACCCTACGAGCAGTACTTC. This encodes CASSRLDRPYEQYF.

The CDR3 is CSVTGTGDTEAFF. The DNA for the CDR3 is TGCAGCGTTACCGGGACAGGGGACACTGAAGCTTTCTTT. The genes are TRBV29-1 and TRBJ1-1, with 10 bases that match TRBD1. The CDR3 has 13 amino acids. CDR1 and CDR2 from the germline V gene are SQVTM and ANQGSEA. The ends lost 5 bases at V and 3 bases at J; junction bases unmatched: 3.